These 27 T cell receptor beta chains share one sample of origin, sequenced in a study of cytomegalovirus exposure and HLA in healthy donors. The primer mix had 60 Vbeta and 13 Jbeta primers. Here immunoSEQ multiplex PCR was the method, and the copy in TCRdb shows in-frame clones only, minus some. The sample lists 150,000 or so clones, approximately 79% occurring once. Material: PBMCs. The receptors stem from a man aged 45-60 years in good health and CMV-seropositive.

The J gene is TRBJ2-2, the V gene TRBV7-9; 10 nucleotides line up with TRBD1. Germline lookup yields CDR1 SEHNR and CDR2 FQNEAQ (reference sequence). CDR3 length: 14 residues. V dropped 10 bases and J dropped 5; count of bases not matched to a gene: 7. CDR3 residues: CAIPRGQGTGELFF. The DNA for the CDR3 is TGTGCCATCCCCCGGGGACAGGGGACCGGGGAGCTGTTTTTT.

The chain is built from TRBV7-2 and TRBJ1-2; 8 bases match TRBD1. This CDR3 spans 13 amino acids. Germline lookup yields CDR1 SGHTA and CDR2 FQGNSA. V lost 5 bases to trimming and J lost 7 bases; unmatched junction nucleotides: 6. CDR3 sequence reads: CASSPPGTGGYTF. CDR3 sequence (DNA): TGTGCCAGCAGCCCGCCCGGGACAGGTGGCTACACCTTC.

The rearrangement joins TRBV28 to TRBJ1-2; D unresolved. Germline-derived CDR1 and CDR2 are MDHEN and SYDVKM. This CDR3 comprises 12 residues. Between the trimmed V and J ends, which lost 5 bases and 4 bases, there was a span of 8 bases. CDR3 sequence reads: CASSPPFYGYTF. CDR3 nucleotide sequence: TGTGCCAGCAGTCCCCCTTTCTATGGCTACACCTTC.

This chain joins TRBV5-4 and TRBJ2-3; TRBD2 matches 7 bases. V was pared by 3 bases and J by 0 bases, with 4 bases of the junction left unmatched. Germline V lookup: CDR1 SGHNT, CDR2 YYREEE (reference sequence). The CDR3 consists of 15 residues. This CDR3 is CASSSSGTSTDTQYF. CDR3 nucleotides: TGTGCCAGCAGCTCGAGCGGGACTAGCACAGATACGCAGTATTTT.

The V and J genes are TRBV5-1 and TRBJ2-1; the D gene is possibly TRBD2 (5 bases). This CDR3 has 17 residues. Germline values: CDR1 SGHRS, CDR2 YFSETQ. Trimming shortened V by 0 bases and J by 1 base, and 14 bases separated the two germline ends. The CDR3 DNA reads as TGCGCCAGCAGCTTGGGGCGGCGTGGGAGTTCCTACAATGAGCAGTTCTTC. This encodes CASSLGRRGSSYNEQFF. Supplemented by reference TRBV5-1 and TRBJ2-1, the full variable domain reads KAGVTQTPRYLIKTRGQQVTLSCSPISGHRSVSWYQQTPGQGLQFLFEYFSETQRNKGNFPGRFSGRQFSNSRSEMNVSTLELGDSALYLCASSLGRRGSSYNEQFFGPGTRLTVL.

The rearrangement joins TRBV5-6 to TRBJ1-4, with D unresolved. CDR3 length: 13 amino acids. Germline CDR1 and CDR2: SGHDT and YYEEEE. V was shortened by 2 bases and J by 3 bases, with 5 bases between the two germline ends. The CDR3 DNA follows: TGTGCCAGCAGCTTAGGAGCTAATGAAAAACTGTTTTTT. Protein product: CASSLGANEKLFF.

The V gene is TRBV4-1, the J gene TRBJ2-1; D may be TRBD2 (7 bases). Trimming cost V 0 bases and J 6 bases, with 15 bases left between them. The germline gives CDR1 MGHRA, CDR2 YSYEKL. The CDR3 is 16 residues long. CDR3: CASSQEQGGGGNEQFF. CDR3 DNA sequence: TGCGCCAGCAGCCAAGAACAAGGGGGGGGTGGCAATGAGCAGTTCTTC.

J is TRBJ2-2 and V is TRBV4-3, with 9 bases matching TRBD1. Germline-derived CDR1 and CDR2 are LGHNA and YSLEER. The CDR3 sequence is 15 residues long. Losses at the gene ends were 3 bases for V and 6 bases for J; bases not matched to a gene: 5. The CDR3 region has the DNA TGCGCCAGCAGCCAGGACAGGGGCATCGCCGGGGAGCTGTTTTTT. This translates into CASSQDRGIAGELFF.

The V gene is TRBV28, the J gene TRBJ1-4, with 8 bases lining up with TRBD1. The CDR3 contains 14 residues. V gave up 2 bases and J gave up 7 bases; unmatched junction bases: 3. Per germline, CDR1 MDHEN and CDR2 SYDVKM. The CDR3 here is CASSLQGAVEKLFF. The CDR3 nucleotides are TGTGCCAGCAGTTTACAGGGGGCGGTTGAAAAACTGTTTTTT.

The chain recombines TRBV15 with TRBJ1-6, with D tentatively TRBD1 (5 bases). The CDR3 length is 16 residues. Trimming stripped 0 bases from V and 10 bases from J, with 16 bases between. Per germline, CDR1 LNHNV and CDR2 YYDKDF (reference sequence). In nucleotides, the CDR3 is TGTGCCACCAGCAGAGATCGGGGGACTCTTTGGTCACCCCTCCACTTT. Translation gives CATSRDRGTLWSPLHF. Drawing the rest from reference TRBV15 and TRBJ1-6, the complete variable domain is DAMVIQNPRYQVTQFGKPVTLSCSQTLNHNVMYWYQQKSSQAPKLLFHYYDKDFNNEADTPDNFQSRRPNTSFCFLDIRSPGLGDTAMYLCATSRDRGTLWSPLHFGNGTRLTVT.

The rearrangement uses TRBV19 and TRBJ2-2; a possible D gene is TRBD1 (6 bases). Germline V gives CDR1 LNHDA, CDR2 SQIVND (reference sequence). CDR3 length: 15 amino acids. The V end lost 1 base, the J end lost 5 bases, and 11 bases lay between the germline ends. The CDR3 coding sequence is TGTGCCAGTAGTATAGTGGCAGGGGTTACCGGGGAGCTGTTTTTT. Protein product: CASSIVAGVTGELFF.

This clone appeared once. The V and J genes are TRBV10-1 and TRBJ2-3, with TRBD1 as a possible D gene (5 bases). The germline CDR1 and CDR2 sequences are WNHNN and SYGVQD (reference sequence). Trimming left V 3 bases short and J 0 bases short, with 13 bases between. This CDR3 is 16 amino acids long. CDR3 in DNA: TGCGCCAGCAGTGAATGGCAGGGCAGGAGCACAGATACGCAGTATTTT. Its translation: CASSEWQGRSTDTQYF.

The CDR3 DNA follows: TGTGCCAGCACCAGGGCTAGCGGCACAGATACGCAGTATTTT. It yields the protein CASTRASGTDTQYF. The chain uses TRBV27 and TRBJ2-3; possible D gene TRBD2, 6 bases. CDR3 length: 14 residues. Trimming removed 7 bases from V and 1 base from J, with 12 bases in between. Germline CDR1 MNHEY, CDR2 SMNVEV (reference sequence).

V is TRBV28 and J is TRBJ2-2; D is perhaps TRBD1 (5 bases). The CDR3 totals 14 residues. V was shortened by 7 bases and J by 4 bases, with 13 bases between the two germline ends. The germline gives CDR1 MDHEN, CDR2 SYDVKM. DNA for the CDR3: TGTGCCAGCATTCCCTCAGGGTCCACCGGGGAGCTGTTTTTT. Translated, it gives CASIPSGSTGELFF.

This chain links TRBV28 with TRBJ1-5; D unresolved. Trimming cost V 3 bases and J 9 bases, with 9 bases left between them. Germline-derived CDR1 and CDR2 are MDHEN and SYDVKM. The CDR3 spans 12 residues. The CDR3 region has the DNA TGTGCCAGCAGTTTGGCTGCCCGGCCCCAGCATTTT. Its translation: CASSLAARPQHF.

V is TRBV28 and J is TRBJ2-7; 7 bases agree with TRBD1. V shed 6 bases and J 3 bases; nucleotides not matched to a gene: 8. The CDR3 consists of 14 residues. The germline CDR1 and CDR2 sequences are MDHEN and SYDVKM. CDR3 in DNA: TGTGCCAGCAGAAAGGGACAGCATTTCTACGAGCAGTACTTC. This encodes CASRKGQHFYEQYF.

The CDR3 spells CAISEANRGNSPLHF. CDR3 sequence (DNA): TGTGCCATCAGTGAGGCAAACAGGGGTAATTCACCCCTCCACTTT. The gene calls are TRBV10-3 and TRBJ1-6, with 7 bases identical to TRBD1. V trimming: 2 bases; J trimming: 6 bases; junction bases outside the gene matches: 4. Germline V gives CDR1 ENHRY, CDR2 SYGVKD. CDR3 length equals 15 residues.

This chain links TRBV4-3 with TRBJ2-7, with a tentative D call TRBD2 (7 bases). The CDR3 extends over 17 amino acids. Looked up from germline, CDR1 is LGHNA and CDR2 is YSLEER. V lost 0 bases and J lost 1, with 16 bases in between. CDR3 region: CASSQDWIGGPSYEQYF. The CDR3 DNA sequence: TGCGCCAGCAGCCAAGACTGGATCGGGGGGCCGTCCTACGAGCAGTACTTC.

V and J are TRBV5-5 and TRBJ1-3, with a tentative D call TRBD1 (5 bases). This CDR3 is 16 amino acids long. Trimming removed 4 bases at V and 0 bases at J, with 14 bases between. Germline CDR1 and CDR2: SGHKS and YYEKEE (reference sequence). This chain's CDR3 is CASSTGGGNSGNTIYF. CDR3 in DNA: TGTGCCAGCAGCACAGGTGGCGGAAACTCTGGAAACACCATATATTTT.

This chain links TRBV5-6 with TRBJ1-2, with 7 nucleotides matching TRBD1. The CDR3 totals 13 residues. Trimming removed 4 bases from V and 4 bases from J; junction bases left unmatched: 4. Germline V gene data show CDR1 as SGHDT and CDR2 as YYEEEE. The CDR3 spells CASSKGQSYGYTF. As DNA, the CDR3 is TGTGCCAGCAGCAAGGGACAGAGCTATGGCTACACCTTC.

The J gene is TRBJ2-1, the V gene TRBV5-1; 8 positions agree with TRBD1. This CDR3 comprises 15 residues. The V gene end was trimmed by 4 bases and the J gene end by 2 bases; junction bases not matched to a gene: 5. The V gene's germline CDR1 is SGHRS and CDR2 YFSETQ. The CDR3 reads CASSTGQGTYNEQFF. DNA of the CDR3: TGCGCCAGCAGCACCGGACAGGGAACCTACAATGAGCAGTTCTTC. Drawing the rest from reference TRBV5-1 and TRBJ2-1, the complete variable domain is KAGVTQTPRYLIKTRGQQVTLSCSPISGHRSVSWYQQTPGQGLQFLFEYFSETQRNKGNFPGRFSGRQFSNSRSEMNVSTLELGDSALYLCASSTGQGTYNEQFFGPGTRLTVL.

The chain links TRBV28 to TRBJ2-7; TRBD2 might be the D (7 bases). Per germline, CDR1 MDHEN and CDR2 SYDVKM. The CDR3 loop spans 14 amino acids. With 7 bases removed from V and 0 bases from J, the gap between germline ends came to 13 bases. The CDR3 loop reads CASNKGGSSYEQYF. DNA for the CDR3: TGTGCCAGCAATAAGGGGGGGAGCTCCTACGAGCAGTACTTC.

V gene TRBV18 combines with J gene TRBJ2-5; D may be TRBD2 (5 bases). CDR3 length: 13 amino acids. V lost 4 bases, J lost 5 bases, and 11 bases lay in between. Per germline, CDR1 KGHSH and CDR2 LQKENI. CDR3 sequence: CASSLGIRETQYF. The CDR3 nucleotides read TGTGCCAGCTCACTCGGGATTAGGGAGACCCAGTACTTC.

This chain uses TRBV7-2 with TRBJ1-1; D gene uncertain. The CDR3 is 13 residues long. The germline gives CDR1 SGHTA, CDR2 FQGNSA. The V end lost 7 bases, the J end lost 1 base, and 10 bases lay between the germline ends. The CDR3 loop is CASTPVTNTEAFF. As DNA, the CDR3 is TGTGCCAGCACCCCAGTTACGAACACTGAAGCTTTCTTT.

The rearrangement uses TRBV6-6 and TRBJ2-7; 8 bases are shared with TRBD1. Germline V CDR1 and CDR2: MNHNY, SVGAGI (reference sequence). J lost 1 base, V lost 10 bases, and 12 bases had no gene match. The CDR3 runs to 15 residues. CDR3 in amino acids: CATNPGTGGSYEQYF. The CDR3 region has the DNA TGTGCCACAAATCCTGGAACAGGGGGGTCCTACGAGCAGTACTTC.

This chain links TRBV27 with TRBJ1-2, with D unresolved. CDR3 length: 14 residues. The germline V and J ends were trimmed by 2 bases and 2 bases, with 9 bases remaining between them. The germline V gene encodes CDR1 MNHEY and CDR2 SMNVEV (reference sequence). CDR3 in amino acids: CASSLAPLNYGYTF. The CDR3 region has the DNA TGTGCCAGCAGTTTAGCCCCTCTAAACTATGGCTACACCTTC.

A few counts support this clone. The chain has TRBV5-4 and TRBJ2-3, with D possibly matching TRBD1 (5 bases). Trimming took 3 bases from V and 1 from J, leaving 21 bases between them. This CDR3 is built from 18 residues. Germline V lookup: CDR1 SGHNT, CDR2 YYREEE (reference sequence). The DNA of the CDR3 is TGTGCCAGCAGCTCGACTGACCCAGGGTACATCGGCACAGATACGCAGTATTTT. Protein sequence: CASSSTDPGYIGTDTQYF. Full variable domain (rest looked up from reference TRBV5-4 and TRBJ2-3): ETGVTQSPTHLIKTRGQQVTLRCSSQSGHNTVSWYQQALGQGPQFIFQYYREEENGRGNFPPRFSGLQFPNYSSELNVNALELDDSALYLCASSSTDPGYIGTDTQYFGPGTRLTVL.